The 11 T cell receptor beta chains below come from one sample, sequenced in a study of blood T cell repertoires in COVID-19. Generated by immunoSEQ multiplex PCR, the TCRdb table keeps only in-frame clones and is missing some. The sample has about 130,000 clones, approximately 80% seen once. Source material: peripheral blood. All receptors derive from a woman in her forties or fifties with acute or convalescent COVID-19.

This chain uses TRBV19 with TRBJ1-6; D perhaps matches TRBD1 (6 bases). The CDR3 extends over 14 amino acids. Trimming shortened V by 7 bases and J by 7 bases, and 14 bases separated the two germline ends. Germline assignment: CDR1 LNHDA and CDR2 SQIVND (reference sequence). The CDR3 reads CASNRDVENSPLHF. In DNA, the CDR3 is TGTGCCAGTAACAGGGATGTGGAAAATTCACCCCTCCACTTT.

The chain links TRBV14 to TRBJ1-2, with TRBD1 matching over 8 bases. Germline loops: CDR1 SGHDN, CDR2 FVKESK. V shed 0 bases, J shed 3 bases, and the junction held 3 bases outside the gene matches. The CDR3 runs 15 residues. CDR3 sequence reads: CASSQDWGQDYGYTF. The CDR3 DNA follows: TGTGCCAGCAGCCAAGATTGGGGACAGGACTATGGCTACACCTTC.

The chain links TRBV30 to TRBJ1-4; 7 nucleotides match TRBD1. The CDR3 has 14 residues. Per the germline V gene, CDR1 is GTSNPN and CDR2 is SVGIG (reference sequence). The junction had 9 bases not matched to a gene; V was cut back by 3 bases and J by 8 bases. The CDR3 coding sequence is TGTGCCTGGAGCCAAGGGGGCAAGGTCGAAAAACTGTTTTTT. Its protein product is CAWSQGGKVEKLFF.

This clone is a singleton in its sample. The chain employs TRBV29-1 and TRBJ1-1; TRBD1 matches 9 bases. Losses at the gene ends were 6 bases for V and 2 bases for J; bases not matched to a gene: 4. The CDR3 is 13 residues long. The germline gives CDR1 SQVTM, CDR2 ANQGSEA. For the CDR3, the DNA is TGCAGCGTACGGACAGGGGCTAACACTGAAGCTTTCTTT. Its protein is CSVRTGANTEAFF. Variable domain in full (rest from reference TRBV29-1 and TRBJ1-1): SAVISQKPSRDICQRGTSLTIQCQVDSQVTMMFWYRQQPGQSLTLIATANQGSEATYESGFVIDKFPISRPNLTFSTLTVSNMSPEDSSIYLCSVRTGANTEAFFGQGTRLTVV.

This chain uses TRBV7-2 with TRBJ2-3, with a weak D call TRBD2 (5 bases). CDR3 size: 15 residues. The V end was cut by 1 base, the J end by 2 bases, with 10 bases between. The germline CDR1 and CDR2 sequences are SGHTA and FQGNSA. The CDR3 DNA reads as TGTGCCAGCAGCTTAGTTGCTGACTACACAGATACGCAGTATTTT. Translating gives CASSLVADYTDTQYF. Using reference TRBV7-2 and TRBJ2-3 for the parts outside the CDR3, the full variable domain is GAGVSQSPSNKVTEKGKDVELRCDPISGHTALYWYRQSLGQGLEFLIYFQGNSAPDKSGLPSDRFSAERTGGSVSTLTIQRTQQEDSAVYLCASSLVADYTDTQYFGPGTRLTVL.

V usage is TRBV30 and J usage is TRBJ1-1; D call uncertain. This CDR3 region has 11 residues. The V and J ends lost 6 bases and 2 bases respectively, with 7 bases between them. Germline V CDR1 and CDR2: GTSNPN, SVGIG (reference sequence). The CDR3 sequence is CACGENTEAFF. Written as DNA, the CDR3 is TGTGCCTGCGGAGAAAACACTGAAGCTTTCTTT.

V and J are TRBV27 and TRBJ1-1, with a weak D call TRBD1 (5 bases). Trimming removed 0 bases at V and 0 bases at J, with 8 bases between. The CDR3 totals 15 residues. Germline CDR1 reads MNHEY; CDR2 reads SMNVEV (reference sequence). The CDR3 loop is CASSLSGGVNTEAFF. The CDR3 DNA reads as TGTGCCAGCAGTTTATCGGGAGGGGTGAACACTGAAGCTTTCTTT.

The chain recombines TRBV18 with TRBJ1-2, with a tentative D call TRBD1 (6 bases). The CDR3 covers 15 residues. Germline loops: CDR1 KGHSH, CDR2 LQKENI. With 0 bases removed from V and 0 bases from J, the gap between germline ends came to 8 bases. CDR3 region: CASSPPDRSNYGYTF. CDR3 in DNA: TGTGCCAGCTCACCACCCGACAGGTCTAACTATGGCTACACCTTC.

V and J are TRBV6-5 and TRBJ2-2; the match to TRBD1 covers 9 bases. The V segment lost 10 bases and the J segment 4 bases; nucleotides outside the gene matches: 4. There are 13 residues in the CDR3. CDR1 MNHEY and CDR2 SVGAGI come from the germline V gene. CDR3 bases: TGTGCCACCCACAGGGGGCGCACCGGGGAGCTGTTTTTT. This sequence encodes CATHRGRTGELFF.

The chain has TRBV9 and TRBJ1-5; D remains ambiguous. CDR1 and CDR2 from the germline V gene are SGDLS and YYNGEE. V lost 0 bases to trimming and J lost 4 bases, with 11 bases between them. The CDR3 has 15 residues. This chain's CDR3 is CASSVGPSRNQPQHF. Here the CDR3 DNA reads TGTGCCAGCAGCGTAGGGCCATCCAGGAATCAGCCCCAGCATTTT.

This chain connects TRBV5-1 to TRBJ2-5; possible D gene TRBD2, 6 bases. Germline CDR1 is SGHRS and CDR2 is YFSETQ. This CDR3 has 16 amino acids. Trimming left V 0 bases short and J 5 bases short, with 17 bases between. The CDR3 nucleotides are TGCGCCAGCAGCTTGGGTGGAGGGGCCGGGGAGGAGACCCAGTACTTC. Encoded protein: CASSLGGGAGEETQYF.